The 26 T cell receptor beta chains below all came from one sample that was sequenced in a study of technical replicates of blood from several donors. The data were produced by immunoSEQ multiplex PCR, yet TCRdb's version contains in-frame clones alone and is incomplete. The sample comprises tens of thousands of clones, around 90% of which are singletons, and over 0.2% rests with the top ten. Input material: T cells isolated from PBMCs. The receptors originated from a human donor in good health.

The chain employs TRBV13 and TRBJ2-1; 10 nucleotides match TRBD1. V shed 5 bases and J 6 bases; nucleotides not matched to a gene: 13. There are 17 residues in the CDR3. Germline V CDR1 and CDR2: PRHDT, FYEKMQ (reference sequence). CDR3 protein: CASSQSSWGQGFNEQFF. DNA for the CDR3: TGTGCCAGCAGCCAATCTTCGTGGGGACAGGGGTTCAATGAGCAGTTCTTC.

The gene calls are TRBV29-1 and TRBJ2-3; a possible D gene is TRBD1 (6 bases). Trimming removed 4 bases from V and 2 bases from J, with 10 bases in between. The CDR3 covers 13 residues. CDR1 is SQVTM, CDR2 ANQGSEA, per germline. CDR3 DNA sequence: TGCAGCGTTGGGGGGCTCAACACAGATACGCAGTATTTT. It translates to CSVGGLNTDTQYF.

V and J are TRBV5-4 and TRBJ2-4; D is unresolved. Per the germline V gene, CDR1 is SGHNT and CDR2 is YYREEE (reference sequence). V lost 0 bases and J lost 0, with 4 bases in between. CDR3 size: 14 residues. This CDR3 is CASSLERAKNIQYF. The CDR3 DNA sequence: TGTGCCAGCAGCTTGGAGAGAGCCAAAAACATTCAGTACTTC.

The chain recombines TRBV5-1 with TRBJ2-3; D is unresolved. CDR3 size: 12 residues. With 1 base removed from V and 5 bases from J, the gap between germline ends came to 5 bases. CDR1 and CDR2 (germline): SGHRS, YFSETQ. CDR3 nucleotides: TGCGCCAGCAGCTTGACTCAAGATACGCAGTATTTT. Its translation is CASSLTQDTQYF.

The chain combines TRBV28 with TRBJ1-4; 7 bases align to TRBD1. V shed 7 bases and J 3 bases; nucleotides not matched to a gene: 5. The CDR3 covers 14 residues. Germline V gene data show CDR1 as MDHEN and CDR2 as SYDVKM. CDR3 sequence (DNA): TGTGCCAGCATTGAGACAGGGCCTAATGAAAAACTGTTTTTT. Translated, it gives CASIETGPNEKLFF.

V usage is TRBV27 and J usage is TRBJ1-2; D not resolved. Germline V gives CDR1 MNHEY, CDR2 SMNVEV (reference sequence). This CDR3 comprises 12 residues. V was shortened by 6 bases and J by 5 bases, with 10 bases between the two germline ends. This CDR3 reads CASSPSGYGYTF. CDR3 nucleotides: TGTGCCAGCAGCCCAAGCGGGTATGGCTACACCTTC.

The CDR3 DNA reads TGTGCCAGCAGTGAGTACAGGCGGGGTCGAACTTATGGCTACACCTTC. It encodes CASSEYRRGRTYGYTF. The V call is TRBV6-1, the J call TRBJ1-2, with a tentative D call TRBD1 (5 bases). The V gene lost 3 bases and the J gene lost 5 bases, with 19 bases spanning the gap. The CDR3 covers 16 residues. Germline-derived CDR1 and CDR2 are MNHNS and SASEGT.

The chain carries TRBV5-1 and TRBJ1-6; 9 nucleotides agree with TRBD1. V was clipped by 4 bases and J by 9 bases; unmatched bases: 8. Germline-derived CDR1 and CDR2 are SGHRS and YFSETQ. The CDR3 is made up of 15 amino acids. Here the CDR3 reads CASSIQQGAVSPLHF. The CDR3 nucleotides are TGCGCCAGCAGCATACAACAGGGGGCCGTTTCACCCCTCCACTTT.

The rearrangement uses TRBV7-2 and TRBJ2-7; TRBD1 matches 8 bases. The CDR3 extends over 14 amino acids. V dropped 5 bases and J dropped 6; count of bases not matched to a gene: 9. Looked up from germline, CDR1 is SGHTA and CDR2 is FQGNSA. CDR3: CASSLTTTGVEQYF. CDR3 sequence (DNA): TGTGCCAGCAGCCTCACGACGACAGGGGTCGAGCAGTACTTC.

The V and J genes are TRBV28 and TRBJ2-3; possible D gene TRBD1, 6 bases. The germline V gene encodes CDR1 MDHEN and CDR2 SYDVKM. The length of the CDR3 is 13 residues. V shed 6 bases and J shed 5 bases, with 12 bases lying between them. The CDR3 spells CASRSTGIDTQYF. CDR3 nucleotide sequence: TGTGCCAGCAGGAGTACAGGGATAGATACGCAGTATTTT.

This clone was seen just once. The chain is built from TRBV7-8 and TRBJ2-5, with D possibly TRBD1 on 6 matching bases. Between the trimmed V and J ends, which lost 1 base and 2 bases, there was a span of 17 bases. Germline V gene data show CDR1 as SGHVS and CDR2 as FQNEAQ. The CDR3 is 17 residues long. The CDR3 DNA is TGTGCCAGCAGCTTAGATGGCTGGGTACAGGGACAAGAGACCCAGTACTTC. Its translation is CASSLDGWVQGQETQYF.

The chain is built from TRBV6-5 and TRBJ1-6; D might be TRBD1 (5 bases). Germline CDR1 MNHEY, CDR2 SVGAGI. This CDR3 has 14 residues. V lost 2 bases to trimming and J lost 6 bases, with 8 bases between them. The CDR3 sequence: CASSYRGGNSPLHF. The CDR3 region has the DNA TGTGCCAGCAGTTACCGGGGGGGTAATTCACCCCTCCACTTT.

The CDR3 nucleotides are TGTGCCAGCAGTGAAGGGCCTGCATATGGCTACACCTTC. This codes for CASSEGPAYGYTF. The V gene is TRBV6-1, the J gene TRBJ1-2; no firm D call. The germline V gene has CDR1 MNHNS and CDR2 SASEGT. This CDR3 is built from 13 residues. The V end lost 1 base, the J end lost 5 bases, and 8 bases lay between the germline ends.

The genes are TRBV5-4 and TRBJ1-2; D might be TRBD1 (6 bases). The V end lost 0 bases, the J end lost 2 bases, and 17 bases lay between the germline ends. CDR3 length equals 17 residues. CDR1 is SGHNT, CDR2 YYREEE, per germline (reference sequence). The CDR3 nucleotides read TGTGCCAGCAGCTTGGGGGGCCCCGGGGGGGCCAACTATGGCTACACCTTC. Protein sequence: CASSLGGPGGANYGYTF.

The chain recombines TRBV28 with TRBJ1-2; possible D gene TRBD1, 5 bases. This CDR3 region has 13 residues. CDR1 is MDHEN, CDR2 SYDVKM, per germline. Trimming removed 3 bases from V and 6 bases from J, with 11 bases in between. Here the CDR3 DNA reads TGTGCCAGCAGTTTTTCAGGGTTTGATGGCTACACCTTC. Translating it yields CASSFSGFDGYTF.

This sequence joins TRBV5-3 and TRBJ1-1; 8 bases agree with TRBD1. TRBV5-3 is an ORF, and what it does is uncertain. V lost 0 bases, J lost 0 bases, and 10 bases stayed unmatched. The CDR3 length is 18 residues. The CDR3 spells CARSLAPPRDRMNTEAFF. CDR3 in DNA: TGTGCCAGAAGCTTGGCCCCCCCCCGGGACAGGATGAACACTGAAGCTTTCTTT.

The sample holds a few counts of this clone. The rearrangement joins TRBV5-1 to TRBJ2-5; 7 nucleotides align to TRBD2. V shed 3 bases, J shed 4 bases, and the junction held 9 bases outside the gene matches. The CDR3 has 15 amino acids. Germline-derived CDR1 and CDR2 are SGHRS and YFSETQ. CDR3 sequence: CASSWGGEGRETQYF. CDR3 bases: TGCGCCAGCAGCTGGGGCGGGGAGGGCCGAGAGACCCAGTACTTC.

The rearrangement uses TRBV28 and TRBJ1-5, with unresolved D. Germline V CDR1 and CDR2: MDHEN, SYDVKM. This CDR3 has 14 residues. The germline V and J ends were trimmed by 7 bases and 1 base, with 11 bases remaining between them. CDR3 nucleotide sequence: TGTGCCAGCAAAGAGGGAATCAGCAATCAGCCCCAGCATTTT. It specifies CASKEGISNQPQHF.

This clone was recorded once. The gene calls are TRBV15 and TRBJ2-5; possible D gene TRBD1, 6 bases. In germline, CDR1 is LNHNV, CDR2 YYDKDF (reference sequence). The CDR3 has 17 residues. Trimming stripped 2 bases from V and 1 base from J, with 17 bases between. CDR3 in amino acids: CATSRPPYGTTQETQYF. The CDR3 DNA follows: TGTGCCACCAGCAGACCTCCCTATGGGACAACCCAAGAGACCCAGTACTTC.

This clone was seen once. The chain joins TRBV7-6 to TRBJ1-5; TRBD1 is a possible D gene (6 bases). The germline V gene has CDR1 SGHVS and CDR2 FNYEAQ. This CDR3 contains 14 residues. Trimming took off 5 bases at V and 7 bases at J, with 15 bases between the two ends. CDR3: CASSPPGASQPQHF. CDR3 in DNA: TGTGCCAGCAGCCCACCAGGGGCGTCGCAGCCCCAGCATTTT.

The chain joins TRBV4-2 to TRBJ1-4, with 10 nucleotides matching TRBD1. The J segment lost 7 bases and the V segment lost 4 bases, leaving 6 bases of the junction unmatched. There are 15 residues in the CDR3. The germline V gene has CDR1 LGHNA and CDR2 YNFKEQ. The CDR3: CASSPDRGRAEKLFF. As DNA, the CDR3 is TGTGCCAGCAGCCCCGACAGGGGGCGCGCTGAAAAACTGTTTTTT.

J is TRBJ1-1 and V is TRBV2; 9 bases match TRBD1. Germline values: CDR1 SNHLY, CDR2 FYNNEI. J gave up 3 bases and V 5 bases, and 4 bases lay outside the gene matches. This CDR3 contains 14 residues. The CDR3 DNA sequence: TGTGCCAGCAGTAAACAGGGGGCGGACACTGAAGCTTTCTTT. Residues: CASSKQGADTEAFF.

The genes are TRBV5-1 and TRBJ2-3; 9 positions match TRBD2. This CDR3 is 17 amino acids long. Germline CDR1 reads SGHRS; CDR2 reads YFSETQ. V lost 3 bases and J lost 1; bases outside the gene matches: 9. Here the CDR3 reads CASSWLFSGSGTDTQYF. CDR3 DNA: TGCGCCAGCAGCTGGTTATTTAGCGGGAGCGGCACAGATACGCAGTATTTT.

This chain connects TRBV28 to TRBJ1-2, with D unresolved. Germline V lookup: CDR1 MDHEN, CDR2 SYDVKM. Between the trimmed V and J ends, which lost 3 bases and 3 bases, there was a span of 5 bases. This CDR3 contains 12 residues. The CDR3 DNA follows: TGTGCCAGCAGTTTCCCGGACTATGGCTACACCTTC. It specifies CASSFPDYGYTF.

The CDR3: CASSFSQGALYGYTF. In DNA form, the CDR3 reads TGTGCCAGCAGCTTTAGCCAGGGGGCCCTGTATGGCTACACCTTC. The V and J genes are TRBV5-4 and TRBJ1-2; 8 bases map to TRBD1. Unmatched junction bases numbered 8, after V lost 2 bases and J lost 5 bases. The CDR3 has 15 amino acids. The germline V gene has CDR1 SGHNT and CDR2 YYREEE (reference sequence).

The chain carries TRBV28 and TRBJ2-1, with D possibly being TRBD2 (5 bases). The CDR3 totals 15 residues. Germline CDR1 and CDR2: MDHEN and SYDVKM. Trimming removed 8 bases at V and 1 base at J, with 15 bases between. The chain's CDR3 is CASLSRTLSYNEQFF. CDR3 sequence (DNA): TGTGCCAGCCTCTCTCGGACTCTTTCCTACAATGAGCAGTTCTTC.